These 17 T cell receptor beta chains originate from one sample sequenced in a study of T cell repertoires in cytomegalovirus infection. TCRdb used MiXCR to reprocess the reads, holding one entry per CDR3 protein. Of more than 150,000 distinct CDR3 sequences in the sample, about 20% were seen once. The sequenced sample was PBMCs. The receptors derive from a human donor in good health (CMV status not recorded). Some clones in this sample may be carry-over from other donors' samples.

This chain links TRBV5-1 with TRBJ2-1; a weak D match, TRBD2 (5 bases). V lost 0 bases, J lost 7 bases, and 14 bases lay in between. Germline CDR1 is SGHRS and CDR2 is YFSETQ. The CDR3 contains 15 residues. This CDR3 reads CASSLEAESRNEQFF. The CDR3 region has the DNA TGCGCCAGCAGCTTGGAAGCGGAGAGTAGGAATGAGCAGTTCTTC.

This clonotype was counted a few times. CDR3 residues: CASNAGGNTEAFF. DNA for the CDR3: TGTGCCAGCAACGCAGGGGGGAACACTGAAGCTTTCTTT. The chain employs TRBV7-9 and TRBJ1-1, with TRBD1 matching 7 bases. CDR1 SEHNR and CDR2 FQNEAQ come from the germline V gene (reference sequence). The CDR3 has 13 residues. The junction had 3 bases not matched to a gene; V was cut back by 7 bases and J by 1 base.

There are a few counts of this clonotype. This chain uses TRBV20-1 with TRBJ2-1; D uncertain. CDR3 size: 13 residues. CDR1 DFQATT and CDR2 SNEGSKA come from the germline V gene (reference sequence). V lost 6 bases, J lost 1 base, and 10 bases lay in between. The CDR3 region is CSALPGSYNEQFF. The DNA for the CDR3 is TGCAGTGCCCTACCAGGATCCTACAATGAGCAGTTCTTC.

This chain uses TRBV15 with TRBJ2-7, with 8 bases that match TRBD2. V gave up 0 bases and J gave up 7 bases; unmatched junction bases: 14. Germline V gene lookup returns CDR1 LNHNV and CDR2 YYDKDF (reference sequence). This CDR3 region has 17 residues. The CDR3 region is CATSREAGRGRVGEQYF. The CDR3 DNA is TGTGCCACCAGCAGAGAGGCCGGGAGGGGACGGGTGGGGGAGCAGTACTTC.

A remark on this clonotype: A single base separates this from a much larger clone, so it may be a read error. The chain joins TRBV7-3 to TRBJ2-5; no clear D. Germline CDR1 reads SGHTA; CDR2 reads FQGTGA. CDR3 length: 13 residues. Here the CDR3 reads CASSPPDEEPQYF. The CDR3 coding sequence is TGTGCCAGCAGCCCCCCGGATGAAGAGCCCCAGTACTTC. Together with reference TRBV7-3 and TRBJ2-5, the CDR3 gives the full variable domain: GAGVSQTPSNKVTEKGKYVELRCDPISGHTALYWYRQSLGQGPEFLIYFQGTGAADDSGLPNDRFFAVRPEGSVSTLKIQRTERGDSAVYLCASSPPDEEPQYFGPGTRLLVL.

This clonotype has a handful of counts. The genes are TRBV19 and TRBJ2-4, with a weak D call TRBD2 (5 bases). The V gene lost 4 bases and the J gene lost 1 base, with 14 bases spanning the gap. This CDR3 spans 16 amino acids. The germline gives CDR1 LNHDA, CDR2 SQIVND (reference sequence). CDR3 region: CASSKDLRAAKNIQYF. CDR3 bases: TGTGCCAGTAGTAAGGATCTGAGGGCGGCCAAAAACATTCAGTACTTC.

This clonotype was recorded at least ten times. The chain employs TRBV6-5 and TRBJ2-7; the match to TRBD1 covers 10 bases. The junction had 2 bases not matched to a gene; V was cut back by 9 bases and J by 3 bases. This CDR3 comprises 12 residues. The germline CDR1 and CDR2 sequences are MNHEY and SVGAGI. The CDR3 nucleotides are TGTGCCAGTAGGACAGGGGGCTACGAGCAGTACTTC. It specifies CASRTGGYEQYF.

This chain uses TRBV6-2 or TRBV6-3 with TRBJ1-2, with D tentatively TRBD1 (5 bases). Trimming removed 8 bases from V and 3 bases from J, with 10 bases in between. CDR1 and CDR2 (germline): MNHEY, SVGEGT. The CDR3 contains 12 residues. This CDR3 reads CASYRIDYGYTF. The CDR3 DNA sequence: TGTGCCAGCTACAGGATCGACTATGGCTACACCTTC.

The chain employs TRBV28 and TRBJ1-1, with no clear D. CDR3 size: 12 residues. V shed 3 bases and J shed 0 bases, with 2 bases lying between them. The germline gives CDR1 MDHEN, CDR2 SYDVKM. CDR3 amino acids: CASSLLNTEAFF. The DNA for the CDR3 is TGTGCCAGCAGTTTGTTGAACACTGAAGCTTTCTTT.

V and J are TRBV27 and TRBJ2-3, with D possibly matching TRBD1 (6 bases). This CDR3 region has 20 residues. Germline CDR1 and CDR2: MNHEY and SMNVEV (reference sequence). Trimming took 0 bases from V and 0 from J, leaving 22 bases between them. The CDR3 sequence is CASSLSKFPVSQGSTDTQYF. The CDR3 coding sequence is TGTGCCAGCAGTTTATCGAAGTTCCCCGTCAGTCAGGGGAGCACAGATACGCAGTATTTT.

This clonotype has a handful of counts. V and J are TRBV6-6 and TRBJ2-6, with D maybe TRBD2 (6 bases). V was trimmed by 7 bases and J by 4 bases, leaving 23 bases between them. The CDR3 length is 18 residues. Germline V CDR1 and CDR2: MNHNY, SVGAGI (reference sequence). The CDR3 nucleotides read TGTGCCAGCACCCAAAGGTCGCGGGGAACTACGGGGGCCAACGTCCTGACTTTC. Encoded protein: CASTQRSRGTTGANVLTF.

This clonotype was seen at least ten times. The chain combines TRBV7-8 with TRBJ1-5, with unresolved D. The CDR3 sequence is 19 residues long. The V gene lost 0 bases and the J gene lost 6 bases, with 24 bases spanning the gap. The germline V gene encodes CDR1 SGHVS and CDR2 FQNEAQ. The CDR3 region is CASSLARNFGDKIRQPQHF. CDR3 sequence (DNA): TGTGCCAGCAGCTTAGCGCGTAATTTCGGAGACAAGATCCGTCAGCCCCAGCATTTT.

This clonotype occurred a few times. The chain joins TRBV19 to TRBJ1-5; no reliable D call. V dropped 6 bases and J dropped 4 bases, with 16 bases sitting between them. The germline gives CDR1 LNHDA, CDR2 SQIVND (reference sequence). CDR3 length equals 15 residues. In DNA form, the CDR3 reads TGTGCCAGTAGGTTTGTCGGGGAGTGGAATCAGCCCCAGCATTTT. It specifies CASRFVGEWNQPQHF.

The gene calls are TRBV19 and TRBJ1-1; no firm D call. CDR1 and CDR2 (germline): LNHDA, SQIVND (reference sequence). The CDR3 totals 12 residues. V lost 3 bases, J lost 0 bases, and 2 bases lay in between. The CDR3, as DNA: TGTGCCAGTAGTATTGTGAACACTGAAGCTTTCTTT. The encoded protein is CASSIVNTEAFF.

This clonotype was seen a handful of times. The chain is built from TRBV5-1 and TRBJ2-1; D is uncertain. The CDR3 has 14 amino acids. Trimming stripped 0 bases from V and 6 bases from J, with 10 bases between. Germline CDR1 SGHRS, CDR2 YFSETQ. CDR3 loop: CASSLDGSRNEQFF. The CDR3 DNA reads TGCGCCAGCAGCTTGGATGGTAGCCGCAATGAGCAGTTCTTC.

This clonotype was recorded a few times. The chain couples TRBV28 to TRBJ2-7, with no clear D. The length of the CDR3 is 12 residues. CDR1 MDHEN and CDR2 SYDVKM come from the germline V gene. V lost 6 bases and J lost 2, with 8 bases in between. DNA of the CDR3: TGTGCCAGCAGGTCCGGGCCCTACGAGCAGTACTTC. This translates into CASRSGPYEQYF.

The CDR3 coding sequence is TGCGCCAGCAGCCAAGATTGGGGAGGGACTGGGGAGCTGTTTTTT. Translation gives CASSQDWGGTGELFF. The chain uses TRBV4-3 and TRBJ2-2; 7 bases align to TRBD2. This CDR3 is 15 amino acids long. Germline lookup yields CDR1 LGHNA and CDR2 YSLEER. V gave up 0 bases and J gave up 8 bases; unmatched junction bases: 6.